One and the same sample provided the 32 T cell receptor beta chains below, sequenced in a study of control samples from healthy donors and cancer patients. Only in-frame clones appear in the TCRdb table, and some are missing; sequencing was by immunoSEQ multiplex PCR. The sample lists some 200,000 clones; roughly 91% were seen once. The specimen sequenced was blood. These receptors all come from a woman in her 30s in good health.

The chain is built from TRBV3-1 (or the pseudogene TRBV3-2) and TRBJ1-1; the D gene is possibly TRBD1 (5 bases). CDR3 size: 13 residues. V lost 2 bases and J 5 bases, leaving 9 bases between the germline ends. Looked up from germline, CDR1 is LGHDT and CDR2 is YNNKEL (reference sequence). The DNA of the CDR3 is TGTGCCAGCAGCCAATTGGGGGGGACTGAAGCTTTCTTT. This gives the protein CASSQLGGTEAFF.

The chain carries TRBV5-4 and TRBJ2-3; 10 nucleotides align to TRBD2. Germline CDR1 and CDR2: SGHNT and YYREEE (reference sequence). The CDR3 spans 16 residues. V lost 4 bases to trimming and J lost 2 bases; unmatched junction nucleotides: 7. The CDR3 loop reads CASSTGLAEPTDTQYF. The CDR3 DNA sequence: TGTGCCAGCAGCACTGGACTAGCGGAGCCCACAGATACGCAGTATTTT. The complete variable domain, with remaining parts taken from reference TRBV5-4 and TRBJ2-3, reads ETGVTQSPTHLIKTRGQQVTLRCSSQSGHNTVSWYQQALGQGPQFIFQYYREEENGRGNFPPRFSGLQFPNYSSELNVNALELDDSALYLCASSTGLAEPTDTQYFGPGTRLTVL.

J is TRBJ1-1 and V is TRBV15, with D possibly TRBD1 on 6 matching bases. V was cut by 1 base and J by 0 bases, with 12 bases left in between. CDR1 is LNHNV, CDR2 YYDKDF, per germline (reference sequence). The CDR3 spans 16 residues. The CDR3 sequence is CATSRAGRGMNTEAFF. The CDR3 nucleotides read TGTGCCACCAGCAGAGCGGGCAGGGGTATGAACACTGAAGCTTTCTTT.

The chain uses TRBV11-2 and TRBJ1-1; 7 positions match TRBD1. The CDR3 contains 15 residues. V was clipped by 4 bases and J by 1 base; unmatched bases: 6. Germline V gene data show CDR1 as SGHAT and CDR2 as FQNNGV. The CDR3 spells CASSSTGVGNTEAFF. In DNA form, the CDR3 reads TGTGCCAGCAGCTCCACAGGGGTGGGGAACACTGAAGCTTTCTTT. Full variable domain (missing parts from reference TRBV11-2 and TRBJ1-1): EAGVAQSPRYKIIEKRQSVAFWCNPISGHATLYWYQQILGQGPKLLIQFQNNGVVDDSQLPKDRFSAERLKGVDSTLKIQPAKLEDSAVYLCASSSTGVGNTEAFFGQGTRLTVV.

This chain uses TRBV5-6 with TRBJ2-1; perhaps TRBD2 as D (6 bases). The V end was cut by 7 bases, the J end by 4 bases, with 15 bases between. The V gene's germline CDR1 is SGHDT and CDR2 YYEEEE. CDR3 length equals 14 residues. The CDR3 DNA is TGTGCCAGCGGTAAGGCGGGAAATTACAATGAGCAGTTCTTC. It is translated as CASGKAGNYNEQFF.

V gene TRBV7-9 combines with J gene TRBJ1-3; D may be TRBD1 (5 bases). The germline V gene has CDR1 SEHNR and CDR2 FQNEAQ (reference sequence). V dropped 3 bases and J dropped 7 bases, with 7 bases sitting between them. The CDR3 sequence is 12 residues long. The CDR3 nucleotides read TGTGCCAGCAGCTTCCAGGGCAACACCATATATTTT. It is translated as CASSFQGNTIYF.

The chain couples TRBV18 to TRBJ2-7, with a possible D match to TRBD2 (6 bases). Germline values: CDR1 KGHSH, CDR2 LQKENI. Trimming stripped 1 base from V and 2 bases from J, with 9 bases between. The CDR3 is 14 residues long. CDR3 in DNA: TGTGCCAGCTCACCACGGGACTCCCCCTACGAGCAGTACTTC. It yields the protein CASSPRDSPYEQYF.

This clone was observed a single time. The chain has TRBV4-3 and TRBJ1-1; 8 bases line up with TRBD1. V lost 3 bases and J lost 1; bases outside the gene matches: 4. The germline V gene encodes CDR1 LGHNA and CDR2 YSLEER. CDR3 size: 15 residues. CDR3 coding DNA: TGCGCCAGCAGCCATACCGGGACAGGGAACACTGAAGCTTTCTTT. It encodes CASSHTGTGNTEAFF.

V gene TRBV9 combines with J gene TRBJ2-2; D gene unclear. Germline V lookup: CDR1 SGDLS, CDR2 YYNGEE. The V gene lost 1 base and the J gene lost 7 bases, with 8 bases spanning the gap. The CDR3 is made up of 13 amino acids. The CDR3 sequence: CASSVTLGGELFF. In DNA, the CDR3 is TGTGCCAGCAGCGTAACTTTGGGCGGGGAGCTGTTTTTT.

The V gene is TRBV18, the J gene TRBJ2-7; D gene unclear. This CDR3 has 13 residues. Germline V CDR1 and CDR2: KGHSH, LQKENI. With 3 bases removed from V and 4 bases from J, the gap between germline ends came to 10 bases. The CDR3 coding sequence is TGTGCCAGCTCACCGACACCCAGTTACGAGCAGTACTTC. Encoded protein: CASSPTPSYEQYF.

The gene calls are TRBV5-8 and TRBJ2-2, with D hard to call. Germline V CDR1 and CDR2: SGHTS, YDEGEE. Trimming removed 2 bases from V and 3 bases from J, with 2 bases in between. The CDR3 length is 12 residues. The CDR3 reads CASSLDTGELFF. CDR3 DNA: TGTGCCAGCAGCTTAGACACCGGGGAGCTGTTTTTT.

This chain joins TRBV9 and TRBJ2-5, with D tentatively TRBD2 (5 bases). CDR1 is SGDLS, CDR2 YYNGEE, per germline. The CDR3 covers 13 residues. Between the trimmed V and J ends, which lost 7 bases and 2 bases, there was a span of 12 bases. Here the CDR3 DNA reads TGTGCCAGCCAGCGGACCCTACAAGAGACCCAGTACTTC. Translated: CASQRTLQETQYF.

The V gene is TRBV27, the J gene TRBJ1-2, with TRBD1 matching over 8 bases. CDR1 is MNHEY and CDR2 is SMNVEV in the germline V gene (reference sequence). CDR3 length: 14 amino acids. Trimming cost V 4 bases and J 5 bases; bases outside gene matches: 6. CDR3 coding DNA: TGTGCCAGCAGTTGGGCAGGGGGCAGGTATGGCTACACCTTC. Translating gives CASSWAGGRYGYTF.

This clone was seen a handful of times. The chain links TRBV7-9 to TRBJ2-7; 8 bases are a match to TRBD2. V was clipped by 1 base and J by 3 bases; unmatched bases: 5. This CDR3 is built from 15 residues. Germline CDR1 SEHNR, CDR2 FQNEAQ (reference sequence). The CDR3 reads CASSLVVAGNYEQYF. Written as DNA, the CDR3 is TGTGCCAGCAGCTTAGTGGTAGCGGGGAACTACGAGCAGTACTTC. The entire variable domain, with the rest obtained from reference TRBV7-9 and TRBJ2-7, is as follows: DTGVSQNPRHKITKRGQNVTFRCDPISEHNRLYWYRQTLGQGPEFLTYFQNEAQLEKSRLLSDRFSAERPKGSFSTLEIQRTEQGDSAMYLCASSLVVAGNYEQYFGPGTRLTVT.

This chain joins TRBV7-2 and TRBJ2-4; possible D gene TRBD1, 6 bases. Germline CDR1 and CDR2: SGHTA and FQGNSA. The CDR3 is 16 amino acids. Trimming took 6 bases from V and 0 from J, leaving 15 bases between them. CDR3: CASSSQGALAKNIQYF. The CDR3 coding sequence is TGTGCCAGCAGTTCACAGGGCGCTTTAGCCAAAAACATTCAGTACTTC.

The rearrangement links TRBV5-1 to TRBJ1-4; D is undetermined. From germline, CDR1 is SGHRS and CDR2 YFSETQ. The CDR3 spans 12 residues. The germline V and J ends were trimmed by 5 bases and 2 bases, with 4 bases remaining between them. The CDR3 coding sequence is TGCGCCAGCAGGAGGACTAATGAAAAACTGTTTTTT. Translating it yields CASRRTNEKLFF.

In this sample, this clone turned up once. This chain connects TRBV5-6 to TRBJ2-1, with 13 positions matching TRBD2. V lost 4 bases, J lost 4 bases, and 8 bases stayed unmatched. The germline V gene has CDR1 SGHDT and CDR2 YYEEEE. CDR3 length: 17 amino acids. This CDR3 reads CASSNLLAGGHYNEQFF. The DNA of the CDR3 is TGTGCCAGCAGCAACCTACTAGCGGGGGGGCATTACAATGAGCAGTTCTTC.

The rearrangement links TRBV2 to TRBJ2-1; D remains unclear. Between the trimmed V and J ends, which lost 3 bases and 2 bases, there was a span of 5 bases. CDR3 length: 13 amino acids. Germline CDR1 reads SNHLY; CDR2 reads FYNNEI. The CDR3 reads CASSDSPYNEQFF. The CDR3 DNA reads TGTGCCAGCAGTGACAGTCCCTACAATGAGCAGTTCTTC.

The chain has TRBV2 and TRBJ2-2; D possibly uses TRBD1 or TRBD2 (6 bases each). V was trimmed by 3 bases and J by 0 bases, leaving 8 bases between them. The CDR3 has 15 residues. CDR1 and CDR2 (germline): SNHLY, FYNNEI. The CDR3 protein is CASSDGGPNTGELFF. CDR3 bases: TGTGCCAGCAGTGACGGGGGCCCGAACACCGGGGAGCTGTTTTTT.

The gene calls are TRBV15 and TRBJ1-5, with 9 bases matching TRBD1. In germline, CDR1 is LNHNV, CDR2 YYDKDF (reference sequence). The trim removed 1 base at V and 4 bases at J, leaving 8 bases unmatched. The CDR3 extends over 17 amino acids. CDR3 DNA: TGTGCCACCAGCAGAGCCCTTACCGGACAGGGGAATCAGCCCCAGCATTTT. Protein product: CATSRALTGQGNQPQHF.

The rearrangement joins TRBV19 to TRBJ1-1; D gene unclear. V was pared by 0 bases and J by 1 base, with 12 bases between. Germline CDR1 and CDR2: LNHDA and SQIVND (reference sequence). This CDR3 spans 16 amino acids. This chain's CDR3 is CASSIEEGGRNTEAFF. The CDR3 DNA sequence: TGTGCCAGTAGTATAGAGGAGGGCGGAAGGAACACTGAAGCTTTCTTT. Supplemented by reference TRBV19 and TRBJ1-1, the full variable domain reads DGGITQSPKYLFRKEGQNVTLSCEQNLNHDAMYWYRQDPGQGLRLIYYSQIVNDFQKGDIAEGYSVSREKKESFPLTVTSAQKNPTAFYLCASSIEEGGRNTEAFFGQGTRLTVV.

The rearrangement joins TRBV27 to TRBJ2-6, with D perhaps TRBD1 or TRBD2 (5 bases each). Trimming stripped 5 bases from V and 0 bases from J, with 17 bases between. The CDR3 consists of 18 residues. Germline assignment: CDR1 MNHEY and CDR2 SMNVEV (reference sequence). Written as DNA, the CDR3 is TGTGCCAGCAGTATACGGGGCCTACAGAGCTCTGGGGCCAACGTCCTGACTTTC. Residues: CASSIRGLQSSGANVLTF.

The chain combines TRBV21-1 with TRBJ2-1; the table's TRBD1 call for D was not verified on the DNA. TRBV21-1 is listed as a pseudogene. This CDR3 is 16 amino acids long. The CDR3 here is CASSKVDRSSYNEQFF. CDR3 bases: TGTGCCAGCAGCAAAGTGGACAGAAGCTCCTACAATGAGCAGTTCTTC.

Worth noting for this clone: Within the sample, other DNA sequences also encode this same CDR3. The chain has TRBV6-5 and TRBJ2-3; the D gene could be TRBD1 or TRBD2 (5 bases each). This CDR3 comprises 13 residues. Germline loops: CDR1 MNHEY, CDR2 SVGAGI. V lost 5 bases and J 0 bases, leaving 6 bases between the germline ends. The CDR3 loop is CASSRDSTDTQYF. CDR3 bases: TGTGCCAGCAGTCGGGACAGCACAGATACGCAGTATTTT.

The V and J genes are TRBV4-2 and TRBJ2-2; TRBD1 aligns across 7 bases. The junction had 7 bases not matched to a gene; V was cut back by 2 bases and J by 4 bases. The CDR3 loop spans 16 amino acids. Germline V gene data show CDR1 as LGHNA and CDR2 as YNFKEQ. CDR3 loop: CASSQQSGQVTGELFF. Here the CDR3 DNA reads TGTGCCAGCAGCCAACAAAGTGGACAGGTCACCGGGGAGCTGTTTTTT.

The chain is built from TRBV28 and TRBJ2-1, with 13 bases identical to TRBD2. There are 15 residues in the CDR3. Germline V lookup: CDR1 MDHEN, CDR2 SYDVKM. Trimming at V came to 4 bases and at J to 6 bases, leaving 3 bases not matched to a gene. The CDR3 spells CASSYGTSGTNEQFF. CDR3 DNA: TGTGCCAGCAGTTACGGGACTAGCGGGACCAATGAGCAGTTCTTC.

The chain has TRBV5-6 and TRBJ1-1; D may be TRBD1 (5 bases). CDR1 is SGHDT, CDR2 YYEEEE, per germline. Trimming pared 0 bases from V and 1 base from J, leaving 10 bases between. The CDR3 loop spans 15 amino acids. The CDR3: CASSLGGHPNTEAFF. The CDR3 DNA reads as TGTGCCAGCAGCTTGGGAGGACATCCGAACACTGAAGCTTTCTTT.

V is TRBV12-3 or TRBV12-4 and J is TRBJ2-7; D is unresolved. The CDR3 is 13 residues long. Between the trimmed V and J ends, which lost 7 bases and 0 bases, there was a span of 10 bases. The CDR3, as DNA: TGTGCCAGCACCCCGTCGGTCTCCTACGAGCAGTACTTC. Its translation: CASTPSVSYEQYF.

The rearrangement uses TRBV15 and TRBJ2-3; no firm D call. Germline CDR1 is LNHNV and CDR2 is YYDKDF (reference sequence). Trimming took off 1 base at V and 2 bases at J, with 13 bases between the two ends. The CDR3 loop spans 16 amino acids. CDR3 region: CATSRGRTSNTDTQYF. DNA of the CDR3: TGTGCCACCAGCAGAGGCAGGACCTCAAACACAGATACGCAGTATTTT.

The chain couples TRBV7-9 to TRBJ2-6; either TRBD1 or TRBD2 may supply D (5 bases each). This CDR3 is 18 amino acids long. Germline CDR1 reads SEHNR; CDR2 reads FQNEAQ (reference sequence). V dropped 5 bases and J dropped 0 bases, with 17 bases sitting between them. The CDR3 nucleotides read TGTGCCAGCAGCCCCCGCCGGGACGTTCTCTCTGGGGCCAACGTCCTGACTTTC. Amino acid sequence: CASSPRRDVLSGANVLTF.

The V gene is TRBV10-3, the J gene TRBJ2-2; the D is unclear. The CDR3 length is 12 residues. Trimming pared 5 bases from V and 6 bases from J, leaving 7 bases between. Looked up from germline, CDR1 is ENHRY and CDR2 is SYGVKD. The CDR3 is CAISNLPGELFF. In nucleotides, the CDR3 is TGTGCCATCAGTAACCTACCCGGGGAGCTGTTTTTT.

The V call is TRBV12-3 or TRBV12-4, the J call TRBJ1-1; 7 bases are a match to TRBD1. The CDR3 has 13 residues. V shed 5 bases, J shed 5 bases, and the junction held 5 bases outside the gene matches. CDR3 protein: CASSLQGRTEAFF. In DNA form, the CDR3 reads TGTGCCAGCAGTCTACAGGGGAGGACTGAAGCTTTCTTT.